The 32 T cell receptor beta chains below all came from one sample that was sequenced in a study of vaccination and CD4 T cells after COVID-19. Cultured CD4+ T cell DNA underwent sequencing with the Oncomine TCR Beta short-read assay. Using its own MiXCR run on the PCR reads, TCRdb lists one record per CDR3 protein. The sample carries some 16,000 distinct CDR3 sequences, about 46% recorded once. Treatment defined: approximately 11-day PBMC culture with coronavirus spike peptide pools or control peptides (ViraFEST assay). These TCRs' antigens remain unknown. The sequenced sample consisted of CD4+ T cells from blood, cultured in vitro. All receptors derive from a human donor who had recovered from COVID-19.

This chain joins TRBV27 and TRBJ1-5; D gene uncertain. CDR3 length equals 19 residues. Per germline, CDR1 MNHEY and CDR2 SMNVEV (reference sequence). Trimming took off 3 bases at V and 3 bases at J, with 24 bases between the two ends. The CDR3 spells CASSLRPPLSGQTNQPQHF. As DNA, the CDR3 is TGTGCCAGCAGTTTGCGTCCACCCCTGTCAGGCCAGACCAATCAGCCCCAGCATTTT.

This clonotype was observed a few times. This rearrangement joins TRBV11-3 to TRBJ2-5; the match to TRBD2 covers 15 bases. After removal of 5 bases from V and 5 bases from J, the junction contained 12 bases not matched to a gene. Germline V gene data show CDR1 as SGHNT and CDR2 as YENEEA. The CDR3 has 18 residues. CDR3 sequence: CASSPGLAGGPLGETQYF. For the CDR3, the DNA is TGTGCCAGCAGCCCCGGACTAGCGGGGGGGCCGTTGGGTGAGACCCAGTACTTC. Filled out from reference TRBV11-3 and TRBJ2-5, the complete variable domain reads EAGVVQSPRYKIIEKKQPVAFWCNPISGHNTLYWYLQNLGQGPELLIRYENEEAVDDSQLPKDRFSAERLKGVDSTLKIQPAELGDSAVYLCASSPGLAGGPLGETQYFGPGTRLLVL.

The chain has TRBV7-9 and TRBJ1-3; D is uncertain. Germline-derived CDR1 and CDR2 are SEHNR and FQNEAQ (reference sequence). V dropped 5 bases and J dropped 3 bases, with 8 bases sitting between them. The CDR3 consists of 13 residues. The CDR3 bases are TGTGCCAGCAGCCTCTCGGGTGGAAACACCATATATTTT. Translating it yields CASSLSGGNTIYF.

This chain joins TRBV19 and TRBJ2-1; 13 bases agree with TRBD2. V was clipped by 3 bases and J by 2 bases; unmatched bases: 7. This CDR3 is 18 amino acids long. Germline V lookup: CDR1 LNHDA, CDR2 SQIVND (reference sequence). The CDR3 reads CASSMGRLAGGTYNEQFF. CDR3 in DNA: TGTGCCAGTAGTATGGGGAGACTAGCGGGAGGTACCTACAATGAGCAGTTCTTC.

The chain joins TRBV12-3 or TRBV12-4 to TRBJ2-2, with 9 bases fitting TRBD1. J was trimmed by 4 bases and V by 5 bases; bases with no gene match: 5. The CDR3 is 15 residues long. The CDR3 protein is CASSRDRVATGELFF. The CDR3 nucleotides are TGTGCCAGCAGTCGGGACAGGGTTGCCACCGGGGAGCTGTTTTTT.

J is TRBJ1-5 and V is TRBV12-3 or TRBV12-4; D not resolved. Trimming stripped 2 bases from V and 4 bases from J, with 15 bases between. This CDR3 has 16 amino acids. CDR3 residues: CASSLIVGADNQPQHF. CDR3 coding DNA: TGTGCCAGCAGTTTAATTGTCGGAGCAGATAATCAGCCCCAGCATTTT.

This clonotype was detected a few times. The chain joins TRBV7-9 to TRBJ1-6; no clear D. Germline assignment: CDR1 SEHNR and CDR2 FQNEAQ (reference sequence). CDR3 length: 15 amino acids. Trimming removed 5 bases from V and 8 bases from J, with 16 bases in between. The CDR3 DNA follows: TGTGCCAGCAGCCCCCTGCGGGGTTCGGATTCACCCCTCCACTTT. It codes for CASSPLRGSDSPLHF.

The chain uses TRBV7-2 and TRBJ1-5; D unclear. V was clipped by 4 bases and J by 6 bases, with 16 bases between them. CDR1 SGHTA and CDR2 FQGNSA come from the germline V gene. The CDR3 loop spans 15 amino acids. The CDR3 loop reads CASSSSRLRSQPQHF. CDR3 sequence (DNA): TGTGCCAGCAGCTCTTCGAGGCTCAGGAGTCAGCCCCAGCATTTT.

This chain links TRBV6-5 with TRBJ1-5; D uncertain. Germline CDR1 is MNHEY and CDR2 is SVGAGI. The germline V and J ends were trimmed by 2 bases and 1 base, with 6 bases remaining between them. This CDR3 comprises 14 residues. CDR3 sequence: CASSYRASNQPQHF. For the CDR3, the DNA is TGTGCCAGCAGTTACAGGGCCAGCAATCAGCCCCAGCATTTT.

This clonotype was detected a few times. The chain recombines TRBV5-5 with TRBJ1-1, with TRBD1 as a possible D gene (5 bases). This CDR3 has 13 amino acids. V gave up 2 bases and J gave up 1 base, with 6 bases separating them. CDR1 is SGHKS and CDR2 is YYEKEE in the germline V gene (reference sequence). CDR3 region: CASSFQGNTEAFF. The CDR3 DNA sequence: TGTGCCAGCAGCTTTCAGGGGAACACTGAAGCTTTCTTT.

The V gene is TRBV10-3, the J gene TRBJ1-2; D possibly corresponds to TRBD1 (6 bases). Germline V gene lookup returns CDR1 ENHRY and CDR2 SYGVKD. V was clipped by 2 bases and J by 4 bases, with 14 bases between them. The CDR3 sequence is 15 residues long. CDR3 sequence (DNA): TGTGCCATCAGTGAGGGGACATACCCGCCCTATGGCTACACCTTC. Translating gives CAISEGTYPPYGYTF.

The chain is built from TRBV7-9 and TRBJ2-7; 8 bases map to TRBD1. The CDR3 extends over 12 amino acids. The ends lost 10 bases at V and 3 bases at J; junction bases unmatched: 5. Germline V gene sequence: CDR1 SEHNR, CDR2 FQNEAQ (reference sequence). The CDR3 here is CATTGGNYEQYF. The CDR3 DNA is TGTGCCACCACAGGGGGTAACTACGAGCAGTACTTC.

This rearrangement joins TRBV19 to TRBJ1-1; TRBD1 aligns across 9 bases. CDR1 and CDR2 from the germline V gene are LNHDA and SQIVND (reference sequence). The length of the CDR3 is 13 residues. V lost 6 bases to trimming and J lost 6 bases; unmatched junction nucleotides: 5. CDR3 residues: CASSGQGSAEAFF. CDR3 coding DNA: TGTGCCAGTAGCGGACAGGGGTCGGCTGAAGCTTTCTTT.

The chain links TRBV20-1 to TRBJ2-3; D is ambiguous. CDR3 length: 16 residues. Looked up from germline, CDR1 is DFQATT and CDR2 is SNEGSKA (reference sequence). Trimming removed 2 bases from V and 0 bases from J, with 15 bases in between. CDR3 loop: CSARRVRATSTDTQYF. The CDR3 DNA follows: TGCAGTGCTAGAAGGGTAAGAGCGACTAGCACAGATACGCAGTATTTT.

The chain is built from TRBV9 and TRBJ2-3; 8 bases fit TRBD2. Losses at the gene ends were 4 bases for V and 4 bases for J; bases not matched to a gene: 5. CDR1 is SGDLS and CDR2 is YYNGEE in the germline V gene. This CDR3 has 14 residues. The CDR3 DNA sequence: TGTGCCAGCAGCCGGGGACTAGTGCCAGATACGCAGTATTTT. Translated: CASSRGLVPDTQYF.

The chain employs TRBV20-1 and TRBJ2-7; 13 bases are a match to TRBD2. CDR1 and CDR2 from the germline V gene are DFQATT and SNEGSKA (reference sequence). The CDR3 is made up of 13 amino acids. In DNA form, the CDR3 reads TGCAGCGCGGGACTAGCGGGATCTAGAAGAACGTACTTC. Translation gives CSAGLAGSRRTYF.

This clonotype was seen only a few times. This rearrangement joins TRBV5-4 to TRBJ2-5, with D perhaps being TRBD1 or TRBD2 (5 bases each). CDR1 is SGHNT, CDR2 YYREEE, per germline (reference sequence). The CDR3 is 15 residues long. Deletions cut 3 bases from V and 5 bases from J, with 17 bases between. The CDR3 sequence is CASSWDLNTGETQYF. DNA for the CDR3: TGTGCCAGCAGCTGGGACCTCAACACGGGGGAGACCCAGTACTTC.

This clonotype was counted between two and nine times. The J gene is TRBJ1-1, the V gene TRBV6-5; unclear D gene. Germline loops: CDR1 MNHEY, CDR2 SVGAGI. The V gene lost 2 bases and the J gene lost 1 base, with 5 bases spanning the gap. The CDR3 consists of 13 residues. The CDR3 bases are TGTGCCAGCAGTTACGGGAAGAACACTGAAGCTTTCTTT. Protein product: CASSYGKNTEAFF.

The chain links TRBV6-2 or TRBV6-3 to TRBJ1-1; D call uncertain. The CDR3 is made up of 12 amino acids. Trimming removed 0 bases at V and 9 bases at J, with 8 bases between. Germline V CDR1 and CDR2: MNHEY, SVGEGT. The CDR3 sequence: CASSYSGEQAFF. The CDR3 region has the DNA TGTGCCAGCAGTTACTCTGGGGAGCAAGCTTTCTTT.

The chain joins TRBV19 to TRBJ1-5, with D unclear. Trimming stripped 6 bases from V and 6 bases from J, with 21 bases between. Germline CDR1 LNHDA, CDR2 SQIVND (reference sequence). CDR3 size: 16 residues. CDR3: CASSPRARGQFQPQHF. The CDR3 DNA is TGTGCCAGTAGCCCCCGGGCCCGGGGTCAATTTCAGCCCCAGCATTTT.

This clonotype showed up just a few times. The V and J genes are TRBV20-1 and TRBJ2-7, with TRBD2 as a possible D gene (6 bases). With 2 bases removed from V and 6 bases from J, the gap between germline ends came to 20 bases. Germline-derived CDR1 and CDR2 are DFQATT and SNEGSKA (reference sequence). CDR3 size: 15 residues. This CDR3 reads CSARSLWGTVAEQYF. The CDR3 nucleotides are TGCAGTGCTAGATCACTGTGGGGGACTGTGGCCGAGCAGTACTTC.

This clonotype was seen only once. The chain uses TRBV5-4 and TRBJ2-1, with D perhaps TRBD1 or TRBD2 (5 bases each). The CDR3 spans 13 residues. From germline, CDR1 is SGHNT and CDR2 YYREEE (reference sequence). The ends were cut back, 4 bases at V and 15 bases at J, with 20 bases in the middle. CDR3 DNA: TGTGCCAGCAGCCAGACCAGGGACGGCGCGCCGTTCTTC. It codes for CASSQTRDGAPFF.

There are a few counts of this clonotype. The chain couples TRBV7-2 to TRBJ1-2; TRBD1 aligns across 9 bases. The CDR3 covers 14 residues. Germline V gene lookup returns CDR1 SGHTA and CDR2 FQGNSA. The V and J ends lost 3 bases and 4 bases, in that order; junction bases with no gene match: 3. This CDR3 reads CASSLGQGLYGYTF. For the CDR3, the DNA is TGTGCCAGCAGCTTGGGACAGGGTCTCTATGGCTACACCTTC. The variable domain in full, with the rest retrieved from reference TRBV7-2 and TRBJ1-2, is GAGVSQSPSNKVTEKGKDVELRCDPISGHTALYWYRQSLGQGLEFLIYFQGNSAPDKSGLPSDRFSAERTGGSVSTLTIQRTQQEDSAVYLCASSLGQGLYGYTFGSGTRLTVV.

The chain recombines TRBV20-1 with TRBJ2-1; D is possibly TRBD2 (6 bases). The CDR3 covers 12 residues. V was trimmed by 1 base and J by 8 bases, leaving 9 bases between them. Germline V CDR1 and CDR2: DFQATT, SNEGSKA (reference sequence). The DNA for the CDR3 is TGCAGTGCTAGAGGGGGAGGCGATGAGCAGTTCTTC. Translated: CSARGGGDEQFF.

CDR3 amino acids: CASSPAGRGGGYTF. CDR3 DNA: TGTGCCAGCAGCCCCGCAGGGAGAGGCGGTGGCTACACCTTC. V is TRBV7-9 and J is TRBJ1-2, with D maybe TRBD1 (5 bases). CDR3 length: 14 amino acids. Germline V lookup: CDR1 SEHNR, CDR2 FQNEAQ (reference sequence). Trimming stripped 5 bases from V and 7 bases from J, with 17 bases between.

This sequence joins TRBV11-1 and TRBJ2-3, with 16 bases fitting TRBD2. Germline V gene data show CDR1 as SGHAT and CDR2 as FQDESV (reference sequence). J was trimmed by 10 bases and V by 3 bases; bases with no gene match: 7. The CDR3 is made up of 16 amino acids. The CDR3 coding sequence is TGTGCCAGCAGCTTCCAACCGGGACTAGCGGGAGGGGCGCAGTATTTT. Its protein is CASSFQPGLAGGAQYF.

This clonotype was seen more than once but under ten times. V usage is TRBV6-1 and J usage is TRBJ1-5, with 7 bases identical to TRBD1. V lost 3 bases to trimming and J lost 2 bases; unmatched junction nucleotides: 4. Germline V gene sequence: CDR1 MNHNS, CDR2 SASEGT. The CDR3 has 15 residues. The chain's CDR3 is CASSDNTGGNQPQHF. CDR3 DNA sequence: TGTGCCAGCAGTGATAATACAGGGGGCAATCAGCCCCAGCATTTT.

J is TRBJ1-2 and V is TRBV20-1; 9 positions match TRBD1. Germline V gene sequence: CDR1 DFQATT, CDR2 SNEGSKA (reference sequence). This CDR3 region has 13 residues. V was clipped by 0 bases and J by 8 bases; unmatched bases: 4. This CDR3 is CSAREQGALGYTF. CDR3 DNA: TGCAGTGCTAGAGAACAGGGGGCGCTCGGCTACACCTTC.

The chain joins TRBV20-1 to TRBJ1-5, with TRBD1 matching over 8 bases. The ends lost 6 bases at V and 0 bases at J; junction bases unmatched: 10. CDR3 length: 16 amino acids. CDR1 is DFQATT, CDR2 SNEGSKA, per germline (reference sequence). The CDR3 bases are TGCAGTGCGACCCGACAGGGGCTTTATAGCAATCAGCCCCAGCATTTT. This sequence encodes CSATRQGLYSNQPQHF.

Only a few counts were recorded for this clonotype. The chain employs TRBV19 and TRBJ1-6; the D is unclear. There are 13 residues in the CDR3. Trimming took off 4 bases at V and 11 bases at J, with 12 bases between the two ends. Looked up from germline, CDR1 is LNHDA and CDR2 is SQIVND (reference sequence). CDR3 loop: CASSTGPRAPLHF. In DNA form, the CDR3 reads TGTGCCAGTAGTACAGGACCTAGGGCACCCCTCCACTTT.

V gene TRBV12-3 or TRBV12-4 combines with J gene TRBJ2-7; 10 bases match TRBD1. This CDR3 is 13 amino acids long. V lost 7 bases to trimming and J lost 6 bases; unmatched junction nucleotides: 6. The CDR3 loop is CASTRDRGIEQYF. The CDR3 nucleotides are TGTGCCAGCACCCGGGACAGGGGCATCGAGCAGTACTTC.

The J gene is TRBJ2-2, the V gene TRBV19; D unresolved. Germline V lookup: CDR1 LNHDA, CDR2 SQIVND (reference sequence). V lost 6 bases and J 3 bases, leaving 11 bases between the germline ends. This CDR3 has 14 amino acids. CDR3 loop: CASRTVADTGELFF. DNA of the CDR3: TGTGCCAGTAGGACGGTTGCGGACACCGGGGAGCTGTTTTTT. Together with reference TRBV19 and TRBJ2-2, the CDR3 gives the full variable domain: DGGITQSPKYLFRKEGQNVTLSCEQNLNHDAMYWYRQDPGQGLRLIYYSQIVNDFQKGDIAEGYSVSREKKESFPLTVTSAQKNPTAFYLCASRTVADTGELFFGEGSRLTVL.